This T cell receptor beta chain comes out of a study of cytomegalovirus exposure and HLA in healthy donors. Primers: 60 Vbeta forward and 13 Jbeta reverse. Data came from immunoSEQ multiplex PCR; TCRdb stores just in-frame clones and leaves some out. Of 40,000 to 55,000 clones in the sample, 65% to 80% were seen once. Whole-study findings and limits: No immune exposure information besides CMV serostatus was available. TCR beta sequences reportedly predicted most subjects' HLA-A and HLA-B alleles accurately.

This clone was counted between two and nine times. Its specificity is not known. From germline, CDR1 is LGHNA and CDR2 YSLEER. This CDR3 contains 15 residues. V lost 4 bases and J lost 1, with 14 bases in between. Material: PBMCs. The chain recombines TRBV4-3 with TRBJ2-7; no reliable D call. This TCR derives from a woman between 45 and 65 years old in good health and CMV-seronegative. The CDR3 DNA is TGCGCCAGCAGCCTAGGTGCAGGCTCTTCCTACGAGCAGTACTTC. Amino acid sequence: CASSLGAGSSYEQYF.